A single T cell receptor (beta chain) is shown here with its context. Other nucleotide sequences from this sample produce the same CDR3. The source of the sample is a study of Ad26.COV2.S vaccination and SARS-CoV-2 variants. TCRdb's copy holds only in-frame clones and misses some; the assay was immunoSEQ multiplex PCR. This table has 300,000 to 400,000 clones, approximately 85% appearing once. CDR1 SGDLS and CDR2 YYNGEE come from the germline V gene. CDR3 size: 11 residues. The V end was cut by 3 bases, the J end by 8 bases, with 8 bases between. This sample's treatment: 15 to 20 received Ad26.COV2.S at low or high dose, single or two shots; several received placebo; per-sample allocation not given. Sampling took place 63 days after the first vaccine or placebo injection. What was given as vaccine was an Ad26 vector encoding Wuhan-strain SARS-CoV-2 spike.

The chain carries TRBV9 and TRBJ1-1; TRBD1 might be the D (5 bases). The sample consisted of peripheral blood, taken in a trial of Ad26.COV2.S vaccine versus placebo. The TCR sequence derives from a person between 18 and 60 years old who received the Ad26.COV2.S COVID-19 vaccine or a placebo. CDR3 nucleotides: TGTGCCAGCAGCGGGGACGGCGAAGCTTTCTTT. Protein: CASSGDGEAFF.